A selection of T cell receptor beta chains follows, all from one sample in a study of CD8+CD57+ T cells in acquired aplastic anemia. TCRdb called the reads again in MiXCR, with one record for every CDR3 protein. The profile shows approximately 65,000 distinct CDR3 sequences, around 55% of them singletons. The sequencing sample was made of sorted CD4+, CD8+, or CD8+CD57+ T cells (not recorded which) from PBMCs. Receptors were obtained from a human donor in good health, serving as a control. Both conserved end residues are part of each CDR3. A D gene is named only where the DNA matches it firmly. Size tells how often a clone was seen (once, few, many) or the class of an expanded clone, and some rows leave it out.

j_gene,abundance,v_gene,d_gene,CDR3aa,CDR3nt
TRBJ1-2,.,TRBV20-1,.,CSARPDRGYTF,TGCAGTGCTAGACCCGATAGGGGCTACACCTTC
TRBJ2-1,.,TRBV7-2,.,CASSLSVYNEQFF,TGTGCCAGCAGCTTGTCGGTATACAATGAGCAGTTCTTC
TRBJ1-6,few,TRBV11-2,.,CASGQIRDSDSPLHF,TGCGCCAGCGGTCAAATCCGGGACTCAGATTCACCCCTCCACTTT
TRBJ1-2,once,TRBV9,TRBD1,CASSAGQGGYGYTF,TGTGCCAGCAGCGCGGGACAGGGAGGCTATGGCTACACCTTC
TRBJ2-7,medium-sized,TRBV19,TRBD1,CASSIDGTGDYEQYF,TGTGCCAGTAGTATAGACGGGACAGGGGACTACGAGCAGTACTTC
TRBJ1-1,.,TRBV7-3,TRBD1,CASSLTGGTEAFF,TGTGCCAGCAGCTTGACAGGGGGCACTGAAGCTTTCTTT
TRBJ1-5,.,TRBV7-3,.,CASSFSRVDQPQHF,TGTGCCAGCAGCTTCTCCCGGGTGGATCAGCCCCAGCATTTT
TRBJ1-2,.,TRBV5-1,.,CASSLGRSEDGYTF,TGCGCCAGCAGCTTAGGACGGAGTGAGGATGGCTACACCTTC
TRBJ1-6,many,TRBV30,.,CAWSRGQDVYNSPLHF,TGTGCCTGGAGTAGAGGACAAGACGTATATAATTCACCCCTCCACTTT
TRBJ1-1,.,TRBV2,TRBD1,CAGQGERNTEAFF,TGTGCCGGTCAGGGGGAAAGGAACACTGAAGCTTTCTTT
TRBJ2-7,many,TRBV29-1,TRBD2,CSVLLLAGEGYEQYF,TGCAGCGTCTTACTCCTAGCGGGAGAGGGTTACGAGCAGTACTTC
TRBJ1-2,.,TRBV20-1,TRBD1,CSARTGVGGYTF,TGCAGTGCTCGGACAGGGGTTGGTGGCTACACCTTC
TRBJ2-7,.,TRBV19,.,CASSIGPWGAYEQYF,TGTGCCAGTAGTATAGGTCCGTGGGGGGCTTACGAGCAGTACTTC
TRBJ1-6,once,TRBV19,TRBD1,CASSRDGTANSPLHF,TGTGCCAGTAGTAGGGACGGGACAGCGAATTCACCCCTCCACTTT
TRBJ1-2,many,TRBV28,.,CASSFSRNNYGYTF,TGTGCCAGCAGTTTTTCTCGGAATAACTATGGCTACACCTTC
TRBJ1-2,.,TRBV11-2,.,CASSVGQLDGYTF,TGTGCCAGCAGCGTCGGTCAACTGGATGGCTACACCTTC
TRBJ1-6,.,TRBV7-8,.,CASSLTLGPANSPLHF,TGTGCCAGCAGCTTGACTTTGGGGCCCGCGAATTCACCCCTCCACTTT
TRBJ1-1,.,TRBV19,.,CASSSRGNTEAFF,TGTGCCAGTAGTAGCAGGGGGAACACTGAAGCTTTCTTT
TRBJ1-1,.,TRBV11-3,.,CASSSRGGASTEAFF,TGTGCCAGCAGCTCCCGGGGAGGGGCTAGCACTGAAGCTTTCTTT
TRBJ1-1,many,TRBV5-1,.,CASSLAQGGLNTEAFF,TGCGCCAGCAGCTTGGCCCAGGGAGGGCTGAACACTGAAGCTTTCTTT
TRBJ1-5,.,TRBV19,TRBD1,CASSMDRGSSMAQHF,TGTGCCAGTAGTATGGACAGGGGAAGTAGTATGGCCCAGCATTTT
TRBJ1-6,.,TRBV25-1,TRBD1,CATNRGGNSPLHF,TGTGCCACGAACAGGGGCGGTAATTCACCCCTCCACTTT
TRBJ1-6,.,TRBV10-3,.,CAISARARGSPLHF,TGTGCCATCAGTGCTAGGGCTAGAGGGTCACCCCTCCACTTT
TRBJ2-1,medium-sized,TRBV10-3,TRBD1,CAISKQGVPYNEQFF,TGTGCCATCAGCAAACAGGGGGTACCCTACAATGAGCAGTTCTTC
TRBJ1-2,many,TRBV4-1,.,CASSQEWGPGYGYTF,TGCGCCAGCAGCCAAGAGTGGGGACCGGGCTATGGCTACACCTTC
TRBJ1-4,many,TRBV7-9,.,CASSLEGWRGTEKLFF,TGTGCCAGCAGCTTAGAGGGGTGGAGAGGGACTGAAAAACTGTTTTTT
TRBJ1-2,medium-sized,TRBV19,.,CASSLATANYGYTF,TGTGCCAGTAGTTTGGCGACAGCTAACTATGGCTACACCTTC
TRBJ1-1,.,TRBV29-1,.,CSLGAGGITEAFF,TGCAGCCTCGGAGCCGGGGGGATCACTGAAGCTTTCTTT
TRBJ1-2,once,TRBV3-1,.,CASSVSGWEGYTF,TGTGCCAGCAGCGTATCCGGATGGGAAGGCTACACCTTC
TRBJ1-1,.,TRBV7-9,TRBD1,CASRQQGAGTEAFF,TGTGCCAGCAGACAACAGGGGGCGGGCACTGAAGCTTTCTTT
TRBJ1-2,.,TRBV5-8,.,CASSFILGYTF,TGTGCCAGCAGCTTTATCCTTGGCTACACCTTC
TRBJ1-2,medium-sized,TRBV29-1,TRBD1,CSVEWGTGGYGYTF,TGCAGCGTTGAATGGGGGACAGGAGGCTATGGCTACACCTTC
TRBJ1-1,.,TRBV10-3,TRBD1,CAIRGDRALNTEAFF,TGTGCCATCAGGGGGGACAGGGCGCTGAACACTGAAGCTTTCTTT
TRBJ1-4,.,TRBV4-3,.,CASSQDGQGRLFF,TGCGCCAGCAGCCAAGATGGGCAGGGACGACTGTTTTTT
TRBJ1-2,.,TRBV20-1,.,CSARDPVNYGYTF,TGCAGTGCTAGAGATCCCGTGAACTATGGCTACACCTTC
TRBJ2-1,few,TRBV10-1,.,CASSEKGGLAANNEQFF,TGCGCCAGCAGTGAAAAGGGGGGGCTAGCGGCAAACAATGAGCAGTTCTTC
TRBJ2-5,.,TRBV20-1,.,CSAQVGRQVTQYF,TGCAGTGCTCAAGTGGGACGGCAAGTGACCCAGTACTTC
TRBJ1-2,.,TRBV25-1,.,CASSEYPGQGGGYGYTF,TGTGCCAGCAGTGAATATCCGGGCCAAGGTGGCGGATATGGCTACACCTTC
TRBJ1-2,many,TRBV19,.,CASSMQGVYGYTF,TGTGCCAGTAGTATGCAGGGAGTCTATGGCTACACCTTC
TRBJ2-1,.,TRBV29-1,TRBD1,CSVDGTGGGLGNEQFF,TGCAGCGTTGATGGGACAGGGGGCGGGTTGGGCAATGAGCAGTTCTTC
TRBJ2-1,few,TRBV7-8,TRBD2,CASTRGLAHNEQFF,TGTGCCAGCACCCGGGGACTAGCCCACAATGAGCAGTTCTTC
TRBJ2-7,many,TRBV11-3,TRBD1,CASSPSDRVSNEQYF,TGTGCCAGCAGCCCCAGCGACAGGGTCTCCAACGAGCAGTACTTC
TRBJ1-5,.,TRBV15,TRBD1,CATSSPTGSLGQPQHF,TGTGCCACCAGCAGCCCGACAGGGAGTTTAGGTCAGCCCCAGCATTTT
TRBJ2-2,.,TRBV14,.,CASSLRGLFF,TGTGCCAGCAGCCTGAGGGGGCTGTTTTTT
TRBJ2-5,.,TRBV20-1,TRBD1,CSARSLGGAETQYF,TGCAGTGCCAGATCTTTAGGGGGCGCGGAGACCCAGTACTTC
TRBJ2-7,many,TRBV6-1,.,CASSERTSFQQYF,TGTGCCAGCAGCGAAAGAACTAGTTTTCAGCAGTACTTC
TRBJ1-1,many,TRBV20-1,.,CSARVSNTEAFF,TGCAGTGCTAGGGTGTCGAACACTGAAGCTTTCTTT
TRBJ1-2,.,TRBV10-3,.,CAISESRAGAPYGYTF,TGTGCCATCAGTGAGTCGAGGGCCGGAGCCCCTTATGGCTACACCTTC
TRBJ2-7,.,TRBV10-3,.,CAIGGGTGDYEQYF,TGTGCCATCGGGGGGGGGACAGGCGACTACGAGCAGTACTTC
TRBJ1-1,medium-sized,TRBV7-9,.,CASSLRADNTEAFF,TGTGCCAGCAGCCTGCGTGCGGATAACACTGAAGCTTTCTTT
TRBJ1-3,many,TRBV4-1,.,CASSQARPGSSGNTIYF,TGCGCCAGCAGCCAAGCCAGGCCAGGGTCCTCTGGAAACACCATATATTTT
TRBJ2-7,.,TRBV2,.,CASSEAPGIQGQYF,TGTGCCAGCAGTGAAGCGCCGGGGATTCAAGGGCAGTACTTC
TRBJ2-7,.,TRBV15,.,CATSGVRDISYEQYF,TGTGCCACCAGCGGAGTGCGGGACATCTCCTACGAGCAGTACTTC